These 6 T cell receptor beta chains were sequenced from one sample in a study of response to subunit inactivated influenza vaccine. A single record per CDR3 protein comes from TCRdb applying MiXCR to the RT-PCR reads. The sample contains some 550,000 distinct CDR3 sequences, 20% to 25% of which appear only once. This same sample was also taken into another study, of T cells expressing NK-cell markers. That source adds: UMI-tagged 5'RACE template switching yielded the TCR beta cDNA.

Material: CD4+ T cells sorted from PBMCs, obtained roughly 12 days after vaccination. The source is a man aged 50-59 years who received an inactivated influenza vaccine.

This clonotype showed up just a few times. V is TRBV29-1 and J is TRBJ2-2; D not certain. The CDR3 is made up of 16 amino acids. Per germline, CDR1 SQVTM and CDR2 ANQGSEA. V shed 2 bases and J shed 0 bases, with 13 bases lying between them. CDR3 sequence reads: CSVELAPNANTGELFF. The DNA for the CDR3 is TGCAGCGTTGAATTGGCCCCAAACGCGAACACCGGGGAGCTGTTTTTT.

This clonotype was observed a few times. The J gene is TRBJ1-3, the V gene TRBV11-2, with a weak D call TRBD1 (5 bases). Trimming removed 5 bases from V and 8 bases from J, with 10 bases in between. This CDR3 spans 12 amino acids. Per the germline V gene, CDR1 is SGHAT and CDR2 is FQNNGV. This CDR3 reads CASSRTSHTIYF. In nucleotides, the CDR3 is TGTGCCAGCAGCCGGACATCCCACACCATATATTTT.

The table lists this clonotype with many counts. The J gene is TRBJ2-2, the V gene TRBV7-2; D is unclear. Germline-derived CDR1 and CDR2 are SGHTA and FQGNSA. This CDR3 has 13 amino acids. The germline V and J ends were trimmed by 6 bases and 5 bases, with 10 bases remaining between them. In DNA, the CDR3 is TGTGCCAGCAGTTTGGCACGAACCGGGGAGCTGTTTTTT. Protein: CASSLARTGELFF.

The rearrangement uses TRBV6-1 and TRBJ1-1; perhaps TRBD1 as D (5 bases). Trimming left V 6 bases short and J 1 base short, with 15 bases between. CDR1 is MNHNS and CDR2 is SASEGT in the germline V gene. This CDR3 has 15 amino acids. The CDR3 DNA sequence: TGTGCCAGCAGCTTCCGCGGGGGGGGGAACACTGAAGCTTTCTTT. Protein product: CASSFRGGGNTEAFF.

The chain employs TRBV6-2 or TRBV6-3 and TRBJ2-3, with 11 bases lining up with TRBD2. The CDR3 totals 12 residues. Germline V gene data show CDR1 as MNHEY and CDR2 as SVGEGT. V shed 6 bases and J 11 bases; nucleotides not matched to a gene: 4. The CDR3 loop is CASRTLAGEQYF. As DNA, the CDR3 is TGTGCCAGCAGAACACTAGCGGGGGAGCAGTATTTT.

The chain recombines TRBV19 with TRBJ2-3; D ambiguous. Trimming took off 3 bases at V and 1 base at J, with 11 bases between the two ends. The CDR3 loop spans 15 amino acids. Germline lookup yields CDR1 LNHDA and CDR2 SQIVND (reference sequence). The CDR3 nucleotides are TGTGCCAGTAGTATTGAAGGGTCCCGCACAGATACGCAGTATTTT. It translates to CASSIEGSRTDTQYF.